This paragraph covers one T cell receptor beta chain sequence. Its antigen is as yet unknown. This entry belongs to a study of cytomegalovirus exposure and HLA in healthy donors. Study outcomes and limitations: Follow-up analysis later connected one missense variant in DCLRE1C with trimming of TCR beta V- and J-genes. Common viral pathogens seemed to be connected with several of the most significant clusters, according to a later analysis.

PCR used 60 Vbeta primers and 13 Jbeta primers. TCRdb keeps only in-frame clones here, not all; method: immunoSEQ multiplex PCR. The sample has 180,000 or so clones, under 80% seen once. Healthy individuals who donated bone marrow served as the donors. The origin of this receptor is a woman in her 30s in good health and CMV-seropositive. The specimen sequenced was PBMCs.

For the CDR3, the DNA is TGTGCCAGCAGCCGGGGGAGGGAGCAGTACTTC. Protein sequence: CASSRGREQYF. This rearrangement joins TRBV28 to TRBJ2-7, with D possibly being TRBD2 (6 bases). The germline V gene encodes CDR1 MDHEN and CDR2 SYDVKM. This CDR3 comprises 11 residues. V dropped 6 bases and J dropped 7 bases, with 10 bases sitting between them.